Included here is one T cell receptor (beta chain) sequence, with context. Its antigen remains unknown. The entry originates in a study of post-analysis software for immune sequencing data. Study-wide background: Included courses were relapsing-remitting and secondary progressive multiple sclerosis; progressive-relapsing multiple sclerosis was also included.

V shed 3 bases and J shed 0 bases, with 6 bases lying between them. The CDR3 runs to 13 residues. The germline gives CDR1 DFQATT, CDR2 SNEGSKA (reference sequence). Study-level results: Significantly lower normalized Chao1 diversity was found in patients with multiple sclerosis relative to controls. Those samples that were prepared in the same batch co-clustered strongly by F measure. The study found TRBV5-6, TRBV5-1 and TRBV20-1 among five TRBV segments more frequent in patients than controls.

cDNA libraries of TCR beta carried unique molecular identifiers. The source material, roughly 0.9 to 10 million T cells, gave rise to 500,000 or so cDNA molecules. TCRdb itself ran the PCR reads through MiXCR, one entry per CDR3 protein. The table lists approximately 630,000 distinct CDR3 sequences, roughly three fifths of them singletons. The specimen was blood. The genes are TRBV20-1 and TRBJ2-1, with D hard to call. This clonotype originated in a girl aged 2-10 years with multiple sclerosis. DNA for the CDR3: TGCAGTGCTAGGGTCTTCTCCTACAATGAGCAGTTCTTC. This encodes CSARVFSYNEQFF.